The source of this T cell receptor beta chain is a study of cytomegalovirus exposure and HLA in healthy donors. Study-level information: Out of about 190 million T cells, an earlier analysis found 117 million unique TCR beta sequences in total. Findings of the study overall: Immune exposure information available was restricted to CMV serostatus. The study put some 150 TCR beta chains on its list as cytomegalovirus-associated.

The PCR had 60 Vbeta and 13 Jbeta primers. The protocol was immunoSEQ multiplex PCR, while the TCRdb copy is restricted to in-frame clones and leaves out a portion. In the table there are over 60,000 clones, around 72% of which are singletons. Germline-derived CDR1 and CDR2 are MNHEY and SMNVEV (reference sequence). Trimming removed 6 bases at V and 5 bases at J, with 14 bases between. This CDR3 comprises 13 residues. About this clone itself: Its antigen is currently unknown.

The source of this sequence is a male donor in good health and CMV-seropositive. Sample: PBMCs. The chain has TRBV27 and TRBJ2-7; possible D gene TRBD2, 6 bases. CDR3 in amino acids: CASRAGGYDEQYF. The CDR3 region has the DNA TGTGCCAGCAGGGCAGGAGGGTACGACGAGCAGTACTTC.